This T cell receptor (beta chain) came from a study of shared clonotypes between healthy human individuals. The V gene's germline CDR1 is SNHLY and CDR2 FYNNEI. Trimming removed 2 bases at V and 4 bases at J, with 20 bases between. The CDR3 consists of 17 residues. Generated by immunoSEQ multiplex PCR, the TCRdb table keeps only in-frame clones and is missing some. The data show roughly 1,100,000 clones, around 75% seen once. This TCR was sampled from a man between 18 and 29 years old in good health. The chain couples TRBV2 to TRBJ1-1, with TRBD1 as a possible D gene (6 bases). Sequenced input: memory CD4+ T cells sorted from blood. The subset is: CD45RA-negative fraction. The CDR3 spells CASSEWGIGQSFTEAFF. The CDR3 DNA reads as TGTGCCAGCAGTGAATGGGGGATTGGACAGAGCTTCACTGAAGCTTTCTTT.